This T cell receptor beta chain was found in a study of cytomegalovirus exposure and HLA in healthy donors. General study points: Later analysis indicated greater clonal expansion among HLA-associated TCR beta chains than among equally common other chains. In a later analysis, about 17,000 TCR beta sequences were associated with HLA alleles at 0.05 false discovery rate. Some public TCRs appeared in many individuals, while most sequences were rare. In presence/absence analyses, roughly uniform sequencing depth across donors was assumed.

Trimming cost V 10 bases and J 3 bases; bases outside gene matches: 6. CDR3 size: 12 residues. CDR1 and CDR2 from the germline V gene are SEHNR and FQNEAQ (reference sequence). A note on this clone: Its antigen is not identified.

The PCR employed 60 Vbeta primers together with 13 Jbeta primers. The table came from immunoSEQ multiplex PCR; TCRdb's copy has only in-frame clones and leaves some out. This sample has tens of thousands of clones, with approximately 70% found just once. Sequencing input: PBMCs. The V gene is TRBV7-9, the J gene TRBJ2-7; TRBD1 aligns across 7 bases. The clonotype was recovered from a woman aged 55 to 70 in good health and CMV-seropositive. The chain's CDR3 is CAIRQGSYEQYF. The DNA for the CDR3 is TGTGCCATCCGACAGGGCAGCTACGAGCAGTACTTC.